The rows below give T cell receptor beta chains drawn from one sample of a study of monozygotic twins with inflammatory bowel disease. Reprocessing the 5' RACE reads, TCRdb reports a single entry for every CDR3 protein and omits DNA. Recorded here are around 140,000 distinct CDR3 sequences; the top ten clones represent 0.95% to 1.5%. The sample taken for sequencing was blood. These receptor sequences come from a human donor with ulcerative colitis or Crohn's disease, or a healthy co-twin of an affected twin (not recorded which). Each CDR3 is given with its conserved first and last residue. Each record gives: clone size, J gene, V gene, CDR3 protein. Clone size, where shown, is once, few, many, or a class for clones that have expanded.

clone_size: -; j_call: TRBJ1-2; v_call: TRBV7-9; cdr3_aa: CASRQPDNYGYTF
clone_size: -; j_call: TRBJ2-1; v_call: TRBV11-2; cdr3_aa: CASSSRGEQFF
clone_size: -; j_call: TRBJ1-1; v_call: TRBV5-4; cdr3_aa: CASSSPRQGQTEAFF
clone_size: -; j_call: TRBJ1-1; v_call: TRBV24-1; cdr3_aa: CATSDSAGLGMNTEAFF
clone_size: -; j_call: TRBJ2-6; v_call: TRBV25-1; cdr3_aa: CASSGWTVGANVLTF
clone_size: -; j_call: TRBJ1-1; v_call: TRBV29-1; cdr3_aa: CSVGVSGGRNTEAFF
clone_size: -; j_call: TRBJ1-5; v_call: TRBV5-1; cdr3_aa: CASSARPNQPQHF
clone_size: -; j_call: TRBJ1-2; v_call: TRBV12-3/TRBV12-4; cdr3_aa: CASSTHRGPASGYTF
clone_size: -; j_call: TRBJ2-7; v_call: TRBV7-8; cdr3_aa: CASSLSRTGDYYEQYF
clone_size: -; j_call: TRBJ1-5; v_call: TRBV12-3/TRBV12-4; cdr3_aa: CASSTHPAGVIGNQPQHF
clone_size: -; j_call: TRBJ1-5; v_call: TRBV12-3/TRBV12-4; cdr3_aa: CASSWTRGPQHF
clone_size: -; j_call: TRBJ1-1; v_call: TRBV7-2; cdr3_aa: CASSLAMTGTEAFF
clone_size: -; j_call: TRBJ2-7; v_call: TRBV9; cdr3_aa: CASSLTSEDSPRYF
clone_size: -; j_call: TRBJ2-5; v_call: TRBV20-1; cdr3_aa: CSAYRPDQETQYF
clone_size: -; j_call: TRBJ2-5; v_call: TRBV3-1; cdr3_aa: CASKTSGGETQYF
clone_size: -; j_call: TRBJ2-4; v_call: TRBV7-9; cdr3_aa: CASSFNTRIAKNIQYF
clone_size: -; j_call: TRBJ2-4; v_call: TRBV2; cdr3_aa: CATLVDSSDRGGQNIQYF
clone_size: -; j_call: TRBJ1-5; v_call: TRBV7-8; cdr3_aa: CASSFREGNQPQHF
clone_size: -; j_call: TRBJ2-2; v_call: TRBV6-5; cdr3_aa: CASSYRIQRETGELFF
clone_size: -; j_call: TRBJ1-1; v_call: TRBV12-3/TRBV12-4; cdr3_aa: CASSLERPNTEAFF
clone_size: -; j_call: TRBJ2-5; v_call: TRBV20-1; cdr3_aa: CGTEYQETQYF
clone_size: -; j_call: TRBJ2-1; v_call: TRBV19; cdr3_aa: CASSILLQHGINRHEQFF
clone_size: -; j_call: TRBJ2-3; v_call: TRBV7-2; cdr3_aa: CASSRDGTSTDTQYF
clone_size: -; j_call: TRBJ1-3; v_call: TRBV12-3/TRBV12-4; cdr3_aa: CASSLSRAAGNTIYF
clone_size: -; j_call: TRBJ2-3; v_call: TRBV28; cdr3_aa: CASSFRGRGDTQYF
clone_size: -; j_call: TRBJ2-3; v_call: TRBV3-1; cdr3_aa: CASRGLATDTQYF
clone_size: -; j_call: TRBJ2-6; v_call: TRBV24-1; cdr3_aa: CATSASHKLSGANVLTF
clone_size: -; j_call: TRBJ2-7; v_call: TRBV23-1; cdr3_aa: CASNLAYEQYF
clone_size: -; j_call: TRBJ1-2; v_call: TRBV3-1; cdr3_aa: CASSPRGWGYTF
clone_size: -; j_call: TRBJ1-5; v_call: TRBV20-1; cdr3_aa: CSAKIGGNQPQHF
clone_size: -; j_call: TRBJ2-5; v_call: TRBV4-1; cdr3_aa: CASSQEWGRHQETQYF
clone_size: -; j_call: TRBJ2-7; v_call: TRBV15; cdr3_aa: CATRRGTTSSYEQYF
clone_size: -; j_call: TRBJ2-5; v_call: TRBV28; cdr3_aa: CASSLAALGETQYF
clone_size: -; j_call: TRBJ2-3; v_call: TRBV7-8; cdr3_aa: CASSLAVRGGSADTQYF
clone_size: -; j_call: TRBJ2-2; v_call: TRBV9; cdr3_aa: CASSWDTGELFF
clone_size: -; j_call: TRBJ2-5; v_call: TRBV20-1; cdr3_aa: CSATSGEETQYF
clone_size: -; j_call: TRBJ1-5; v_call: TRBV27; cdr3_aa: CASSSLGTGGGNQPQHF
clone_size: -; j_call: TRBJ2-7; v_call: TRBV27; cdr3_aa: CASSRHGLLSYEQYF
clone_size: -; j_call: TRBJ1-6; v_call: TRBV12-3/TRBV12-4; cdr3_aa: CASSSGQGYYSPLHF
clone_size: -; j_call: TRBJ2-5; v_call: TRBV18; cdr3_aa: CASSPRTNYQETQYF
clone_size: -; j_call: TRBJ2-3; v_call: TRBV29-1; cdr3_aa: CSVGTRGSADTQYF
clone_size: -; j_call: TRBJ2-7; v_call: TRBV20-1; cdr3_aa: CSATTAYEQYF
clone_size: -; j_call: TRBJ2-2; v_call: TRBV4-3; cdr3_aa: CASSQDWGSGRSNTGELFF
clone_size: -; j_call: TRBJ1-5; v_call: TRBV5-1; cdr3_aa: CASSTGTGLNQPQHF
clone_size: -; j_call: TRBJ1-5; v_call: TRBV7-2; cdr3_aa: CASSLAPNQPQHF
clone_size: -; j_call: TRBJ1-2; v_call: TRBV7-6; cdr3_aa: CASSAMTSGQASGYTF
clone_size: -; j_call: TRBJ2-2; v_call: TRBV5-4; cdr3_aa: CASSIQANTGELFF
clone_size: -; j_call: TRBJ2-1; v_call: TRBV5-1; cdr3_aa: CASSLGLAGGQYEQFF
clone_size: medium-sized; j_call: TRBJ2-1; v_call: TRBV18; cdr3_aa: CASSPGLAEGGEQFF
clone_size: -; j_call: TRBJ1-1; v_call: TRBV9; cdr3_aa: CASSPGHLNTEAFF
clone_size: -; j_call: TRBJ1-6; v_call: TRBV15; cdr3_aa: CATSRRKGQGWNSPLHF
clone_size: -; j_call: TRBJ1-5; v_call: TRBV7-2; cdr3_aa: CASSSGGQPQHF
clone_size: -; j_call: TRBJ1-1; v_call: TRBV7-9; cdr3_aa: CASSFRESTEAFF
clone_size: -; j_call: TRBJ2-7; v_call: TRBV29-1; cdr3_aa: CSVAGVSSYEQYF
clone_size: -; j_call: TRBJ1-2; v_call: TRBV4-2; cdr3_aa: CASSPKGNSYGYTF
clone_size: -; j_call: TRBJ1-5; v_call: TRBV5-1; cdr3_aa: CASSLGQYPNQPQHF
clone_size: -; j_call: TRBJ2-1; v_call: TRBV30; cdr3_aa: CAWLTNSEQFF
clone_size: -; j_call: TRBJ2-5; v_call: TRBV20-1; cdr3_aa: CSARLPGTQETQYF
clone_size: -; j_call: TRBJ2-1; v_call: TRBV21-1; cdr3_aa: CASSKAGTGGENEQFF
clone_size: -; j_call: TRBJ2-2; v_call: TRBV7-8; cdr3_aa: CASSLGRINTGELFF